This T cell receptor beta chain is drawn from a study of cytomegalovirus exposure and HLA in healthy donors. Across the study: A later analysis reported the same platform for the roughly 120 validation repertoires and the 666 first-cohort repertoires.

The repertoire was sequenced with immunoSEQ multiplex PCR; TCRdb's copy has only in-frame clones and lacks some. The sample holds about 92,000 clones, under 95% seen once. The study's findings and limits: In vitro, three CMV-associated chains proved specific for CMV antigens. Cytomegalovirus-associated TCR beta chains were listed, numbering roughly 150.

V was shortened by 4 bases and J by 3 bases, with 12 bases between the two germline ends. The CDR3 has 14 residues. Per germline, CDR1 SNHLY and CDR2 FYNNEI. This clone occurred once. Antigen: not known. Sequenced material: PBMCs. The receptor's source is a woman aged 25 to 39 in good health and CMV-seropositive. The V call is TRBV2, the J call TRBJ1-2; possibly TRBD1 for D (5 bases). The CDR3 protein is CASSAVGGDYGYTF. The CDR3, as DNA: TGTGCCAGCAGTGCGGTGGGGGGGGACTATGGCTACACCTTC.